The entry below gives a single TCR beta chain sequence along with its context. Antigen unknown. The data derive from a study of synovial regulatory T cells in juvenile arthritis. Study-wide findings and caveats: TCR diversity was lower in inflammation-associated blood Treg cells than in other blood Treg cells.

The protocol was immunoSEQ multiplex PCR, while the TCRdb copy is restricted to in-frame clones and leaves out a portion. Its clone listing holds 7,500 to 10,000 clones. Median age approximately 11 years (2.4-22.9); median disease duration about 7 years (0.2-19.1). The clonotype comes from a donor aged 2 to 35 with juvenile idiopathic arthritis. The sample comprised Treg cells from blood. The subset is: remaining (HLA-DR-negative) circulating blood Treg cells.

The chain's CDR3 is CASKRVLNTGELFF. This chain connects TRBV27 to TRBJ2-2; TCRdb's D gene call, TRBD2, goes unchecked for lack of DNA. Germline loops: CDR1 MNHEY, CDR2 SMNVEV (reference sequence). The CDR3 has 14 amino acids. DNA for this receptor is not on file.